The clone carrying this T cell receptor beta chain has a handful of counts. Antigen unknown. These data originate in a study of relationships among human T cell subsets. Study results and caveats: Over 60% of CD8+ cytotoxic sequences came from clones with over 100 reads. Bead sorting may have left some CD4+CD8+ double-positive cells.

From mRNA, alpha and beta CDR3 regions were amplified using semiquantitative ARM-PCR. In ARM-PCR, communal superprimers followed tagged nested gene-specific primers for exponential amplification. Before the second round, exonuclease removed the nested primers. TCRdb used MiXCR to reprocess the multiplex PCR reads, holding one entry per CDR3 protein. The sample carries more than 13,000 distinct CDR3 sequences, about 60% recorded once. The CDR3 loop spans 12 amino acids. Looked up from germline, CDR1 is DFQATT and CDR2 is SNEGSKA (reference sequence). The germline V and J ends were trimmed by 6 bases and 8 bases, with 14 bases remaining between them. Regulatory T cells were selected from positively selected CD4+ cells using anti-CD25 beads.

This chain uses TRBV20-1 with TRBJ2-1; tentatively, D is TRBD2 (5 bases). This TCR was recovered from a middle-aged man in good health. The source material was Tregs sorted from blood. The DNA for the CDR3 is TGCAGTGCGCCCAGTCTGGGAGATGAGCAGTTCTTC. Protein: CSAPSLGDEQFF.